This TCR beta chain was captured in a study of CD39 and CD103 CD8 tumor-infiltrating T cells. Sequenced by immunoSEQ multiplex PCR; TCRdb stores in-frame clones only, minus some. The sample has approximately 18,000 clones, around nine tenths seen once. As concerns this clone: The antigen is undetermined.

The CDR3 covers 16 residues. V was pared by 5 bases and J by 5 bases, with 11 bases of the junction left unmatched. The germline gives CDR1 SEHNR, CDR2 FQNEAQ (reference sequence). The study, taken as a whole, reports: DP CD8 TILs appeared more oligoclonal than DN and SP CD8 TILs and blood memory CD8 T cells. Unlike DN TIL clonotypes, DP TIL clonotypes seldom appeared in blood.

For tumor-infiltrating lymphocytes, EpCAM beads were added to negative-selection T-cell enrichment of thawed cells. Memory CD8 T cells were sorted as CD8+CD4-CD45RA-, any CCR7 status. Sequenced material: CD8+ T cells sorted from blood. As for subset: total memory CD8 T cells (CD45RA-CCR7+/-) from blood or uninvolved lymph node. This chain links TRBV7-9 with TRBJ2-5; 10 nucleotides agree with TRBD1. This receptor was obtained from a human donor with head and neck squamous cell carcinoma. The CDR3 here is CASSPIFGTGEETQYF. DNA of the CDR3: TGTGCCAGCAGCCCGATCTTTGGGACAGGGGAGGAGACCCAGTACTTC.